The 10 T cell receptor beta chains below all came from one sample that was sequenced in a study of cytomegalovirus exposure and HLA in healthy donors. The PCR employed 60 Vbeta primers together with 13 Jbeta primers. Data came from immunoSEQ multiplex PCR; TCRdb stores just in-frame clones and leaves some out. This table has around 160,000 clones, over 70% appearing once. Sequencing used PBMCs. The receptors originated from a woman aged 40 to 50 in good health and CMV-seropositive.

The V gene is TRBV7-9, the J gene TRBJ1-2; D gene uncertain. This CDR3 has 13 residues. Germline loops: CDR1 SEHNR, CDR2 FQNEAQ (reference sequence). Trimming took 6 bases from V and 0 from J, leaving 8 bases between them. The CDR3 DNA follows: TGTGCCAGCAGTCGGGAGACTAACTATGGCTACACCTTC. Its translation: CASSRETNYGYTF. Combining the CDR3 with reference TRBV7-9 and TRBJ1-2 gives the whole variable domain DTGVSQNPRHKITKRGQNVTFRCDPISEHNRLYWYRQTLGQGPEFLTYFQNEAQLEKSRLLSDRFSAERPKGSFSTLEIQRTEQGDSAMYLCASSRETNYGYTFGSGTRLTVV.

This clone was recorded only once. This rearrangement joins TRBV5-1 to TRBJ2-2; 9 bases line up with TRBD2. J was trimmed by 8 bases and V by 5 bases; bases with no gene match: 7. The CDR3 totals 14 residues. CDR1 is SGHRS and CDR2 is YFSETQ in the germline V gene. This CDR3 is CASRNLAGLGELFF. DNA for the CDR3: TGCGCCAGCAGAAACCTAGCGGGGTTAGGGGAGCTGTTTTTT.

The chain uses TRBV5-4 and TRBJ2-2; D is unclear. Trimming took off 0 bases at V and 6 bases at J, with 9 bases between the two ends. Germline CDR1 is SGHNT and CDR2 is YYREEE (reference sequence). The CDR3 covers 14 residues. The CDR3 coding sequence is TGTGCCAGCAGCTTGGACGGAGTTTCCGGGGAGCTGTTTTTT. This codes for CASSLDGVSGELFF.

The V call is TRBV6-6, the J call TRBJ1-1; 7 nucleotides agree with TRBD1. Germline V gene data show CDR1 as MNHNY and CDR2 as SVGAGI (reference sequence). This CDR3 has 16 amino acids. Trimming at V came to 0 bases and at J to 2 bases, leaving 6 bases not matched to a gene. The CDR3 DNA reads as TGTGCCAGCAGTTACTCCCCTCACAGGGGAAACACTGAAGCTTTCTTT. Amino acid sequence: CASSYSPHRGNTEAFF.

V gene TRBV10-3 combines with J gene TRBJ2-5, with D maybe TRBD2 (6 bases). Trimming left V 3 bases short and J 10 bases short, with 12 bases between. This CDR3 is 12 amino acids long. Germline CDR1 and CDR2: ENHRY and SYGVKD. CDR3 nucleotides: TGTGCCATCAGTGACAGAAGGGAGGTCCAGTACTTC. It specifies CAISDRREVQYF.

The rearrangement links TRBV5-1 to TRBJ1-1; D is unresolved. This CDR3 is 13 amino acids long. Trimming cost V 5 bases and J 4 bases, with 12 bases left between them. Germline values: CDR1 SGHRS, CDR2 YFSETQ. The CDR3 DNA follows: TGCGCCAGCAGTTTTGTAGTCGGCACTGAAGCTTTCTTT. The encoded protein is CASSFVVGTEAFF.

J is TRBJ2-3 and V is TRBV11-1, with no clear D. Germline V gene data show CDR1 as SGHAT and CDR2 as FQDESV (reference sequence). V lost 3 bases and J lost 6, with 13 bases in between. The CDR3 is 14 residues long. CDR3 region: CASSFDPSADTQYF. The CDR3 coding sequence is TGTGCCAGCAGCTTCGACCCTAGTGCGGATACGCAGTATTTT.

This chain joins TRBV6-1 and TRBJ2-3; TRBD2 matches at 8 bases. The ends lost 2 bases at V and 4 bases at J; junction bases unmatched: 8. Germline CDR1 reads MNHNS; CDR2 reads SASEGT. The CDR3 has 16 residues. DNA for the CDR3: TGTGCCAGCAGTGAACGGGGGGGCCTTACGTCAGATACGCAGTATTTT. It translates to CASSERGGLTSDTQYF.

J is TRBJ2-7 and V is TRBV5-1, with TRBD1 identical over 8 bases. Per the germline V gene, CDR1 is SGHRS and CDR2 is YFSETQ. CDR3 length: 15 amino acids. V shed 3 bases, J shed 0 bases, and the junction held 5 bases outside the gene matches. DNA of the CDR3: TGCGCCAGCAGCTCGACAGGGGTAAACTCCTACGAGCAGTACTTC. Its translation is CASSSTGVNSYEQYF. The whole variable domain, filled in from reference TRBV5-1 and TRBJ2-7, reads KAGVTQTPRYLIKTRGQQVTLSCSPISGHRSVSWYQQTPGQGLQFLFEYFSETQRNKGNFPGRFSGRQFSNSRSEMNVSTLELGDSALYLCASSSTGVNSYEQYFGPGTRLTVT.

This clone was picked up one time. The chain joins TRBV29-1 to TRBJ2-7; 7 positions match TRBD2. The CDR3 spans 14 residues. CDR1 SQVTM and CDR2 ANQGSEA come from the germline V gene. J lost 4 bases, V lost 4 bases, and 10 bases had no gene match. The CDR3 DNA is TGCAGCGTTGTGGCGGGGGTCGGCTTTTACGAGCAGTACTTC. Translation: CSVVAGVGFYEQYF.